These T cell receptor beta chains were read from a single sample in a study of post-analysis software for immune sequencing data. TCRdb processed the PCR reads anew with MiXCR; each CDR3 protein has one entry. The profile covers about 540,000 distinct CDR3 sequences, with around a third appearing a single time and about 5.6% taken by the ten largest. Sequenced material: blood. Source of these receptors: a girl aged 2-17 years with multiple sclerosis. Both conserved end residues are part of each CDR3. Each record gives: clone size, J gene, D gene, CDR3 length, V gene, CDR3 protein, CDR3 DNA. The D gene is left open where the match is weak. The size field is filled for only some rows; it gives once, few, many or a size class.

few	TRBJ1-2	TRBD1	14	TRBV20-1	CSARDRTSSYGYTF	TGCAGTGCTCGGGACAGGACCTCTAGCTATGGCTACACCTTC
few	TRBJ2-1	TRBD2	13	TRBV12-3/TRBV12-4	CATSPGLAFGQFF	TGTGCCACCTCCCCGGGACTAGCGTTTGGGCAGTTCTTC
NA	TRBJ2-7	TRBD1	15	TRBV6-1	CASSEERDRVYEQYF	TGTGCCAGCAGTGAAGAAAGGGACAGAGTCTACGAGCAGTACTTC
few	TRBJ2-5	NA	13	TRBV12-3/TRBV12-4	CASSLGFQETQYF	TGTGCCAGCAGTTTGGGGTTCCAAGAGACCCAGTACTTC
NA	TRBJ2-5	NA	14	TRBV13	CASSPRARQETQYF	TGTGCCAGCAGCCCCCGGGCTAGGCAGGAGACCCAGTACTTC
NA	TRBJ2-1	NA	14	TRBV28	CASEGTRNWSEQFF	TGTGCCAGCGAGGGGACACGGAACTGGTCGGAGCAGTTCTTC
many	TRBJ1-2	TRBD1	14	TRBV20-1	CSARGQYLNYGYTF	TGCAGTGCTAGGGGACAGTACCTTAACTATGGCTACACCTTC
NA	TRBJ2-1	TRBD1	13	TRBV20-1	CSASWGQSNEQFF	TGCAGTGCTAGCTGGGGACAGAGCAATGAGCAGTTCTTC
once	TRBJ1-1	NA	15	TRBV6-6	CASSSRGAIHTEAFF	TGTGCCAGCAGTTCGCGGGGGGCGATCCACACTGAAGCTTTCTTT
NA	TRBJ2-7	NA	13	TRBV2	CASGGGPHNEQYF	TGTGCCAGCGGAGGGGGTCCCCACAATGAGCAGTACTTC
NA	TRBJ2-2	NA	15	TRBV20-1	CSASLAGHSTGELFF	TGCAGTGCTAGTTTGGCGGGGCACAGCACCGGGGAGCTGTTTTTT
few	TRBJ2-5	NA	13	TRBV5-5	CASFPGNQETQYF	TGTGCCAGCTTCCCAGGGAACCAAGAGACCCAGTACTTC
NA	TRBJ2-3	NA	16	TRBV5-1	CASSLTAGLSTDTQYF	TGCGCCAGCAGCTTGACGGCGGGACTTAGCACAGATACGCAGTATTTT
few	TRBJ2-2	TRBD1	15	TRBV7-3	CASSPDRGNTGELFF	TGTGCCAGCAGCCCAGACAGGGGGAACACCGGGGAGCTGTTTTTT
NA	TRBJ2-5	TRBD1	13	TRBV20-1	CSVSGQDQETQYF	TGCAGTGTGTCCGGACAGGACCAAGAGACCCAGTACTTC
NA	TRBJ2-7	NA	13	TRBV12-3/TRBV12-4	CASSPGSPYEQYF	TGTGCCAGCAGCCCAGGTTCTCCCTACGAGCAGTACTTC
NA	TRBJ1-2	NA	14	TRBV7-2	CASSPRQTIYGYTF	TGTGCCAGCAGCCCGAGACAGACTATCTATGGCTACACCTTC
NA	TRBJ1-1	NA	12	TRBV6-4	CASSDPGIQAFF	TGTGCCAGCAGTGACCCGGGGATTCAAGCTTTCTTT
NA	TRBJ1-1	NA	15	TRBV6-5	CASSEGVLGGTEAFF	TGTGCCAGCAGCGAAGGGGTCCTCGGGGGGACTGAAGCTTTCTTT
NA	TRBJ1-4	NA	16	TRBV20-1	CSARDHVDRLGEKLFF	TGCAGTGCTAGAGACCACGTCGACAGGTTGGGTGAAAAACTGTTTTTT
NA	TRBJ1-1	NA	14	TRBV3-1	CASSQDHRNTEAFF	TGTGCCAGCAGCCAAGATCATAGGAACACTGAAGCTTTCTTT
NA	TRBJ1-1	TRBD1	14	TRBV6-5	CASIGQAGSTEAFF	TGTGCCAGCATCGGACAGGCTGGAAGCACTGAAGCTTTCTTT
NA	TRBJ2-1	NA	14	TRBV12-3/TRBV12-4	CASSPGSRNNEQFF	TGTGCCAGCAGTCCTGGGAGCAGAAACAATGAGCAGTTCTTC
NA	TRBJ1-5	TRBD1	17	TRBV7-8	CASSSGQGLGSNQPQHF	TGTGCCAGCAGCTCGGGACAGGGGCTTGGTAGCAATCAGCCCCAGCATTTT
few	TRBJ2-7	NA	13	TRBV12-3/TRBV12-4	CASSLYQTYEQYF	TGTGCCAGCAGTTTGTACCAGACCTACGAGCAGTACTTC
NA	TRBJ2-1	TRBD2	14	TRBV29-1	CSVDGGGFGDEQFF	TGCAGCGTTGACGGCGGGGGTTTTGGCGATGAGCAGTTCTTC
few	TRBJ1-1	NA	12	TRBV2	CASRELITEAFF	TGTGCCAGCAGGGAGCTTATCACTGAAGCTTTCTTT
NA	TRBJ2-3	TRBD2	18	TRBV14	CASSQPGLAGFRTDTQYF	TGTGCCAGCAGCCAACCGGGACTAGCGGGGTTTCGCACAGATACGCAGTATTTT
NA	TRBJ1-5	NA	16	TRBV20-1	CSARPAGLRVNQPQHF	TGCAGTGCTCGACCGGCGGGGTTGCGGGTCAATCAGCCCCAGCATTTT
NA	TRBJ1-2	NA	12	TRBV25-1	CASSPNGYGYTF	TGTGCCAGCAGCCCGAATGGCTATGGCTACACCTTC
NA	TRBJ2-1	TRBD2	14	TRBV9	CAGSSGLAGNEQFF	TGTGCCGGCAGCTCCGGACTAGCGGGGAATGAGCAGTTCTTC
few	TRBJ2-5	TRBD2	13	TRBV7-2	CASSLGSGTGQYF	TGTGCCAGCAGCTTAGGTAGCGGGACGGGGCAGTACTTC
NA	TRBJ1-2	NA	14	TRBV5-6	CASSSLRAGYGYTF	TGTGCCAGCAGCTCGCTGAGGGCAGGCTATGGCTACACCTTC
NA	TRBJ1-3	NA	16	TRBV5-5	CASSDPRGEGGNTIYF	TGTGCCAGCAGCGATCCCAGGGGAGAAGGTGGAAACACCATATATTTT
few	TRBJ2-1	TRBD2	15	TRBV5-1	CASSPLAGNHNEQFF	TGCGCCAGCAGCCCACTAGCGGGGAACCACAATGAGCAGTTCTTC
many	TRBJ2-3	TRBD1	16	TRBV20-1	CSAPPAGQGGTDTQYF	TGCAGTGCCCCACCCGCCGGACAGGGGGGCACAGATACGCAGTATTTT
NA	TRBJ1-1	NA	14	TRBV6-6	CASSPGRLDTEAFF	TGTGCCAGCAGCCCGGGACGGCTAGACACTGAAGCTTTCTTT
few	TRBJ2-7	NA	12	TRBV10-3	CAISESRDEQYF	TGTGCCATCAGTGAGTCGAGAGACGAGCAGTACTTC
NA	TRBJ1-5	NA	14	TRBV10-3	CATRKEGSNQPQHF	TGTGCCACCCGGAAGGAAGGGAGCAATCAGCCCCAGCATTTT
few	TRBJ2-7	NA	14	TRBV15	CATSRIDRSYEQYF	TGTGCCACCAGCAGAATCGACAGATCCTACGAGCAGTACTTC
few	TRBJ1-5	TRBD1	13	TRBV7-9	CASNRGTNQPQHF	TGTGCCAGCAACAGGGGTACCAATCAGCCCCAGCATTTT
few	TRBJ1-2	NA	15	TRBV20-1	CSARDTRGGRGSYTF	TGCAGTGCTAGAGACACAAGGGGGGGCAGGGGCAGCTACACCTTC
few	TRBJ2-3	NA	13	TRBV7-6	CASSLLFPDTQYF	TGTGCCAGCAGCTTACTTTTTCCAGATACGCAGTATTTT
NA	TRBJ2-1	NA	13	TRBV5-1	CASRVGPYNEQFF	TGCGCCAGCAGGGTAGGGCCCTACAATGAGCAGTTCTTC
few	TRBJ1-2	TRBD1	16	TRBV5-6	CASSLGQGGSLYGYTF	TGTGCCAGCAGCTTGGGACAGGGCGGCTCCCTCTATGGCTACACCTTC
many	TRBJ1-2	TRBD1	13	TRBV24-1	CATSDQGAYGYTF	TGTGCCACCAGTGATCAGGGGGCCTATGGCTACACCTTC
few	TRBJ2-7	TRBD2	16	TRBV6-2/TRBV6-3	CASSEWTSGGVNEQYF	TGTGCCAGCAGTGAATGGACTAGCGGGGGGGTCAACGAGCAGTACTTC
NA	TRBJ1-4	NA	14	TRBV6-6	CASLGLGTNEKLFF	TGTGCCAGTTTGGGTCTGGGTACTAATGAAAAACTGTTTTTT
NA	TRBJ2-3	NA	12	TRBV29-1	CSVRSVTDTQYF	TGCAGCGTTCGTTCCGTCACAGATACGCAGTATTTT
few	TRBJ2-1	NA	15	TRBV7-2	CASSLRLHSYNEQFF	TGTGCCAGCAGCCTCAGACTCCATTCCTACAATGAGCAGTTCTTC
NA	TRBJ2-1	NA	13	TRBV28	CASSVGLEIEQFF	TGTGCCAGCAGTGTAGGGCTAGAGATTGAGCAGTTCTTC
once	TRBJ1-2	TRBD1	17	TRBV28	CASSLEGQGARNYGYTF	TGTGCCAGCAGTTTAGAGGGACAGGGGGCCCGTAACTATGGCTACACCTTC
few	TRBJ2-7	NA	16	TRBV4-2	CASSQDGGPSPYEQYF	TGTGCCAGCAGCCAAGATGGGGGACCTTCTCCCTACGAGCAGTACTTC
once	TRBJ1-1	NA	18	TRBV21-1	CASSKAISGTGGSTEAFF	TGTGCCAGCAGCAAAGCCATTTCAGGGACAGGGGGAAGCACTGAAGCTTTCTTT